This TCR beta chain was observed in a study of response to subunit inactivated influenza vaccine (dated by TCRdb to 2016 to 2018). For context, the study as a whole: Deep quantitative T cell receptor repertoire profiling was used in the study to track responses to a trivalent subunit inactivated influenza vaccine.

In this sample, this clonotype turned up a few times. Its binding antigen is unknown. No base-level quality is on record; no much larger clone is a single base apart. Relative to germline, V is 3 bases shorter and J is 5 bases shorter, with 17 bases between their ends. Measured from the cysteine to the phenylalanine, the CDR3 is 15 residues long. Left in the record is the CDR3 DNA by itself, 45 bases read in frame from the first base. The germline V gene yields SGHAT for CDR1 and FQNNGV for CDR2. Overall study outcomes, separate from this receptor: The authors suggested that each seasonal influenza vaccination may recruit only a limited number of new T cells.

Libraries were prepared through RT-PCR. The run used an Illumina HiSeq 2500. TCRdb ran its own pipeline on the public reads, namely fastp trimming at Q25 and MiXCR clone calling, and kept in-frame beta chains. Rows are unified per CDR3 protein, each entry keeping the most common DNA and genes. This sample comprises roughly 790,000 distinct CDR3 sequences, 20% to 25% of them detected only once. Roughly a tenth of the sample comes from the top ten. The source is a man aged 45-60 years who received an inactivated influenza vaccine. Donor details come from another sample of the same person, matched by shared clones. The chain uses TRBV11-2 and TRBJ2-7, and perhaps TRBD1 as D gene, on 5 matching bases. The source material was PBMCs from blood, sampled 5 to 6 days after vaccination. Read as DNA, the sequence is TGTGCCAGCAGCTTTTATAGAGTCAGGGTAGACGAGCAGTACTTC. The translation is CASSFYRVRVDEQYF.